Below, 10 T cell receptor beta chains from the same sample are listed, as sequenced in a study of blood T cell repertoires in COVID-19 (dated by TCRdb to 2018 to 2021). Library method: the immunoSEQ multiplex PCR assay. TCRdb's version of the immuneACCESS table is confined to in-frame rearrangements and falls short of the full clone set. An unresolved V gene accounts for under half of the shortfall where checked; the remainder is of unknown origin. A total of about 220,000 clones appear in this sample, 86% of them only once. Roughly 10% of the sample belongs to the ten largest clones. Sequenced input: peripheral blood. All receptors derive from a woman aged 50 to 60 with COVID-19, enrolled during active disease.

V and J are TRBV5-1 and TRBJ1-5; 9 nucleotides match TRBD1. After removal of 3 bases from V and 5 bases from J, the junction contained 6 bases not matched to a gene. Germline-derived CDR1 and CDR2 are SGHRS and YFSETQ. The CDR3 is 15 residues long. Here the CDR3 DNA reads TGCGCCAGCAGCTCGACAGGGGGTTGGGATCAGCCCCAGCATTTT. Translated, it gives CASSSTGGWDQPQHF.

The chain joins TRBV2 to TRBJ1-6; D gene uncertain. The CDR3 is made up of 17 amino acids. The germline CDR1 and CDR2 sequences are SNHLY and FYNNEI. V lost 1 base and J lost 0, with 10 bases in between. CDR3: CASSEGTIASYNSPLHF. The CDR3 DNA reads as TGTGCCAGCAGTGAAGGGACTATAGCCTCCTATAATTCACCCCTCCACTTT.

The chain is built from TRBV7-9 and TRBJ2-7; 7 bases match TRBD1. The CDR3 runs 13 residues. The trim removed 2 bases at V and 3 bases at J, leaving 1 base unmatched. Germline CDR1 and CDR2: SEHNR and FQNEAQ (reference sequence). DNA of the CDR3: TGTGCCAGCAGCTTACGGGACAGCTACGAGCAGTACTTC. Translating gives CASSLRDSYEQYF. The variable domain in full, with the rest retrieved from reference TRBV7-9 and TRBJ2-7, is DTGVSQNPRHKITKRGQNVTFRCDPISEHNRLYWYRQTLGQGPEFLTYFQNEAQLEKSRLLSDRFSAERPKGSFSTLEIQRTEQGDSAMYLCASSLRDSYEQYFGPGTRLTVT.

The V call is TRBV7-8, the J call TRBJ2-3; 8 bases match TRBD2. The CDR3 has 16 residues. Germline-derived CDR1 and CDR2 are SGHVS and FQNEAQ. The trim removed 4 bases at V and 4 bases at J, leaving 10 bases unmatched. The CDR3 loop is CASSSPPTGGPDTQYF. Here the CDR3 DNA reads TGTGCCAGCAGCTCACCGCCAACGGGGGGGCCAGATACGCAGTATTTT.

The rearrangement joins TRBV3-1 (or the pseudogene TRBV3-2) to TRBJ1-6; no definite D call. The germline CDR1 and CDR2 sequences are LGHDT and YNNKEL (reference sequence). Deletions cut 10 bases from V and 12 bases from J, with 19 bases between. The CDR3 contains 13 residues. Written as DNA, the CDR3 is TGTGCCATAGGAGCTGGCCCCGGGAGACCCCTCCACTTT. Translation: CAIGAGPGRPLHF.

The V call is TRBV2, the J call TRBJ2-5; D perhaps matches TRBD2 (6 bases). Trimming took 9 bases from V and 1 from J, leaving 18 bases between them. Germline lookup yields CDR1 SNHLY and CDR2 FYNNEI. This CDR3 contains 15 residues. The CDR3 protein is CASRWRGETQETQYF. The CDR3 DNA reads TGTGCCAGTCGGTGGCGGGGAGAGACCCAAGAGACCCAGTACTTC.

The gene calls are TRBV27 and TRBJ2-3, with D possibly matching TRBD1 (5 bases). The CDR3 totals 14 residues. V was clipped by 4 bases and J by 2 bases, with 10 bases between them. Germline CDR1 and CDR2: MNHEY and SMNVEV (reference sequence). CDR3 bases: TGTGCCAGCAGTTACAGGTTCCCCACAGATACGCAGTATTTT. The encoded protein is CASSYRFPTDTQYF.

CDR3 residues: CASSPPGRQGTDTQYF. CDR3 DNA sequence: TGTGCCAGCAGTCCCCCCGGCAGACAGGGTACAGATACGCAGTATTTT. The V call is TRBV6-6, the J call TRBJ2-3; 7 bases are a match to TRBD1. This CDR3 region has 16 residues. V was pared by 5 bases and J by 3 bases, with 11 bases of the junction left unmatched. Germline CDR1 and CDR2: MNHNY and SVGAGI (reference sequence).

V usage is TRBV11-3 and J usage is TRBJ2-7; the match to TRBD2 covers 12 bases. Unmatched junction bases numbered 8, after V lost 5 bases and J lost 3 bases. Germline loops: CDR1 SGHNT, CDR2 YENEEA. There are 16 residues in the CDR3. The CDR3 bases are TGTGCCAGCAGCCAAAGACTAGCGGGGGACCACTACGAGCAGTACTTC. Residues: CASSQRLAGDHYEQYF.

The chain links TRBV30 to TRBJ2-5, with D perhaps matching TRBD2 (7 bases). Trimming stripped 3 bases from V and 6 bases from J, with 14 bases between. The CDR3 sequence is 13 residues long. Germline assignment: CDR1 GTSNPN and CDR2 SVGIG (reference sequence). CDR3 in DNA: TGTGCCTGGAGACTGGCGGGGGCGCAGACCCAGTACTTC. It specifies CAWRLAGAQTQYF.